The rows below give T cell receptor beta chains drawn from one sample of a study of neurological immune-mediated disorders. TCRdb independently ran MiXCR on the 5' RACE reads; one entry per CDR3 protein. The sample records about 70,000 distinct CDR3 sequences, about 5.2% being singletons. The material sequenced was PBMCs. Receptor source: a human donor with multiple sclerosis. The donor label of this sample is uncertain. Each CDR3 is given with its conserved first and last residue. A D gene is named only where the DNA matches it firmly. The size entry is marked missing in some rows and otherwise reads once, few, many or a size class.

>many|TRBJ2-7|TRBV5-1|15|TRBD1
CASSLGTGVLYEQYF
TGCGCCAGCAGCTTGGGGACAGGGGTCCTCTACGAGCAGTACTTC
>many|TRBJ1-1|TRBV6-1|13|TRBD1
CASSVTGVTEAFF
TGTGCCAGCAGTGTGACAGGGGTCACTGAAGCTTTCTTT
>NA|TRBJ1-2|TRBV9|14|NA
CATSAACSPFGYTF
TGTGCCACTTCGGCTGCATGCTCCCCATTTGGCTACACCTTC
>many|TRBJ1-5|TRBV7-2|13|NA
CASSLSLNQPQHF
TGTGCCAGCAGCTTATCACTCAATCAGCCCCAGCATTTT
>many|TRBJ2-7|TRBV4-1|15|NA
CASSLREGGSYEQYF
TGCGCCAGCAGCCTAAGGGAGGGGGGATCCTACGAGCAGTACTTC
>many|TRBJ2-6|TRBV7-3|17|TRBD1
CASSPGTGWAGANVLTF
TGTGCCAGCAGCCCAGGGACAGGGTGGGCTGGGGCCAACGTCCTGACTTTC
>many|TRBJ2-6|TRBV5-1|17|TRBD1
CASSLKGTGNGANVLTF
TGCGCCAGCAGCTTAAAAGGGACAGGGAACGGGGCCAACGTCCTGACTTTC
>many|TRBJ1-1|TRBV20-1|14|NA
CSAPLHGVNTEAFF
TGCAGTGCTCCCCTCCATGGGGTGAACACTGAAGCTTTCTTT
>many|TRBJ1-2|TRBV20-1|14|NA
CSASVQGRYYGYTF
TGCAGTGCTAGTGTCCAGGGCCGCTATTATGGCTACACCTTC
>many|TRBJ2-7|TRBV7-9|14|NA
CASTTKDPSYEQYF
TGTGCCAGCACGACGAAGGACCCCTCCTACGAGCAGTACTTC
>many|TRBJ2-7|TRBV4-2|14|TRBD2
CASSQTSGHYEQYF
TGTGCCAGCAGCCAGACTAGCGGACACTACGAGCAGTACTTC
>NA|TRBJ2-1|TRBV12-3/TRBV12-4|11|NA
CASSYSGEQFF
TGTGCCAGCTCCTATTCGGGAGAGCAGTTCTTC
>many|TRBJ2-3|TRBV20-1|15|TRBD1
CSARGRDRVRDTQYF
TGCAGTGCTAGAGGGCGGGACAGGGTTAGAGATACGCAGTATTTT
>NA|TRBJ1-1|TRBV2|14|NA
CASSEGRSNTEAFF
TGTGCCAGCAGTGAGGGCAGGTCGAACACTGAAGCTTTCTTT
>many|TRBJ2-2|TRBV12-3/TRBV12-4|15|TRBD2
CASSFGGGYTGELFF
TGTGCCAGCAGTTTCGGCGGGGGGTACACCGGGGAGCTGTTTTTT
>many|TRBJ2-1|TRBV20-1|15|NA
CSAPRSSSSYNEQFF
TGCAGTGCCCCCCGTTCTTCGAGCTCCTACAATGAGCAGTTCTTC
>many|TRBJ2-3|TRBV5-4|19|TRBD2
CASSLHGTSGGPGSDTQYF
TGTGCCAGCAGCTTGCACGGGACTAGCGGGGGGCCAGGGTCAGATACGCAGTATTTT
>many|TRBJ1-1|TRBV20-1|14|NA
CSARDLGTNTEAFF
TGCAGTGCTAGAGATCTGGGGACGAACACTGAAGCTTTCTTT
>many|TRBJ2-3|TRBV6-4|14|TRBD1
CASSRDSYTDTQYF
TGTGCCAGCAGCCGGGACAGTTACACAGATACGCAGTATTTT
>many|TRBJ1-2|TRBV5-5|15|NA
CASSLGASWVYGYTF
TGTGCCAGCAGCCTAGGGGCCTCCTGGGTCTATGGCTACACCTTC
>many|TRBJ1-6|TRBV9|14|NA
CASSVEGFYSPLHF
TGTGCCAGCAGCGTAGAAGGGTTTTACTCACCCCTCCACTTT
>few|TRBJ1-1|TRBV6-5|13|NA
CASSSHGNTEAFF
TGTGCCAGCAGTTCCCACGGGAACACTGAAGCTTTCTTT
>many|TRBJ2-7|TRBV6-6|15|NA
CASSYGTAPIYEQYF
TGTGCCAGCAGTTATGGGACCGCGCCCATCTACGAGCAGTACTTC
>many|TRBJ1-6|TRBV5-1|14|NA
CASSLEGKNSPLHF
TGCGCCAGCAGCTTGGAGGGAAAGAATTCACCCCTCCACTTT
>many|TRBJ2-1|TRBV7-9|19|NA
CASSHLPGRAGSSYNEQFF
TGTGCCAGCAGCCACTTACCGGGCCGCGCTGGGAGCTCCTACAATGAGCAGTTCTTC
>many|TRBJ2-2|TRBV7-9|16|NA
CASSLVWQTNTGELFF
TGTGCCAGCAGCTTAGTTTGGCAGACAAACACCGGGGAGCTGTTTTTT
>few|TRBJ2-6|TRBV14|16|NA
CASSQAWGTGANVLTF
TGTGCCAGCAGCCAAGCGTGGGGAACTGGGGCCAACGTCCTGACTTTC
>many|TRBJ1-3|TRBV14|13|NA
CASSHWGGNTIYF
TGTGCCAGCAGCCACTGGGGTGGAAACACCATATATTTT
>many|TRBJ1-1|TRBV9|14|NA
CASSGEEGDTEAFF
TGTGCCAGCAGCGGAGAGGAAGGGGACACTGAAGCTTTCTTT
>NA|TRBJ2-7|TRBV18|15|NA
CASSPLPGPTYEQYF
TGTGCCAGCTCACCTCTTCCCGGGCCTACCTACGAGCAGTACTTC
>many|TRBJ2-7|TRBV7-9|15|TRBD2
CASSFISAGAYEQYF
TGTGCCAGCAGCTTTATTTCGGCGGGGGCCTACGAGCAGTACTTC
>NA|TRBJ2-1|TRBV4-1|18|NA
CASSHWAKGGPRSDEQFF
TGCGCCAGCAGCCACTGGGCTAAGGGGGGCCCGCGGAGTGATGAGCAGTTCTTC
>many|TRBJ2-7|TRBV4-1|16|NA
CASSPRNRGRAGEQYF
TGCGCCAGCAGCCCGAGGAACCGGGGCCGGGCGGGGGAGCAGTACTTC
>many|TRBJ2-3|TRBV5-1|14|NA
CASSSWDFTDTQYF
TGCGCCAGCAGCAGCTGGGACTTCACAGATACGCAGTATTTT
>many|TRBJ2-3|TRBV20-1|13|NA
CSASRGWTDTQYF
TGCAGTGCTAGCCGGGGGTGGACAGATACGCAGTATTTT
>NA|TRBJ1-2|TRBV5-1|19|NA
CASSFYICSARDGGYGYTF
NA
>many|TRBJ2-3|TRBV7-2|15|TRBD2
CASSLDASGRNTQYF
TGTGCCAGCAGCTTAGATGCTAGCGGGCGTAATACGCAGTATTTT
>many|TRBJ2-7|TRBV4-2|15|TRBD2
CASSQATSGGYEQYF
TGTGCCAGCAGCCAGGCGACTAGCGGGGGTTACGAGCAGTACTTC
>many|TRBJ2-5|TRBV20-1|13|NA
CSARGLPGETQYF
TGCAGTGCTAGAGGACTCCCCGGAGAGACCCAGTACTTC
>many|TRBJ2-3|TRBV7-9|12|NA
CASSLGRDSQYF
TGTGCCAGCAGCTTAGGGAGGGACTCTCAGTATTTT